This record looks at one TCR beta chain sequence and its context. This record belongs to a study of blood T cell repertoires in COVID-19. Background on the study: The United States, Italy and Spain supplied acute and convalescent COVID-19 samples. Sources were T cells, B-cell-depleted T cells, or PBMCs; the material itself was cDNA or gDNA.

Original analysis: From reference gene primer amplification, estimates of nucleated cell counts were derived. Method: immunoSEQ multiplex PCR; TCRdb's copy keeps in-frame clones and lacks some. That table is the source of V, J and clone size, and D and trimming were worked out from the DNA. The sample lists about 120,000 clones; over 65% were seen once. The TCR originated in a woman between 70 and 85 years old with acute or convalescent COVID-19. Sequencing was carried out using peripheral blood.

In DNA form, the CDR3 reads TGTGCCAGCAGTGAAGCCACAGGGGCGACAGATACGCAGTATTTT. Encoded protein: CASSEATGATDTQYF. V and J are TRBV6-1 and TRBJ2-3, with 7 bases matching TRBD1. The CDR3 runs 15 residues. CDR1 is MNHNS and CDR2 is SASEGT in the germline V gene. V dropped 0 bases and J dropped 3; count of bases not matched to a gene: 3.